This T cell receptor beta chain was identified in a study of T cell responses to AZD1222 COVID-19 vaccine. Study-wide findings and caveats: A rise in Spike-specific TCR breadth and depth followed two AZD1222 doses. Possibly, clonal diversity was underestimated; donors were largely white British and included more females.

Data came from immunoSEQ multiplex PCR; TCRdb stores just in-frame clones and leaves some out. The sample consists of about 150,000 clones, 90% of them appearing once. Turning to this clone: Antigen: not known.

Sequencing was performed on peripheral blood, taken on day 0 of AZD1222 vaccination. This TCR derives from an adult in good health.

The CDR3 loop is CASSLLLAGGPNEQFF. The CDR3 coding sequence is TGTGCCAGCAGTTTACTTCTAGCGGGAGGGCCCAATGAGCAGTTCTTC. The chain has TRBV28 and TRBJ2-1; 12 nucleotides line up with TRBD2. Germline assignment: CDR1 MDHEN and CDR2 SYDVKM. CDR3 length: 16 amino acids. With 2 bases clipped from V and 6 bases from J, the junction kept 5 bases outside the gene matches.